Following are 6 T cell receptor beta chains from one sample sequenced in a study of siplizumab effects on memory and regulatory T cells. TCRdb keeps only in-frame clones here, not all; method: immunoSEQ multiplex PCR. The table has some 90,000 clones, approximately 90% seen once. Sample: CD4+ T cells sorted from blood. These receptors were obtained from a human donor in good health.

The chain links TRBV5-1 to TRBJ2-3; 7 bases are a match to TRBD1. J lost 0 bases, V lost 5 bases, and 9 bases had no gene match. The CDR3 consists of 16 residues. CDR1 and CDR2 from the germline V gene are SGHRS and YFSETQ. The CDR3 DNA reads TGCGCCAGCAGGACCGAGACAGGGTCTAGCACAGATACGCAGTATTTT. It codes for CASRTETGSSTDTQYF.

The chain has TRBV9 and TRBJ1-4, with 9 bases matching TRBD1. V was pared by 0 bases and J by 3 bases, with 3 bases of the junction left unmatched. CDR1 is SGDLS, CDR2 YYNGEE, per germline. The CDR3 has 16 residues. CDR3 DNA: TGTGCCAGCAGCGTAGAGGGACAGGGAGCTAATGAAAAACTGTTTTTT. Amino acid sequence: CASSVEGQGANEKLFF.

This clone has more than one count but fewer than ten. The chain carries TRBV29-1 and TRBJ1-1, with D uncertain. The germline V gene has CDR1 SQVTM and CDR2 ANQGSEA. The germline V and J ends were trimmed by 6 bases and 3 bases, with 11 bases remaining between them. This CDR3 spans 12 amino acids. The CDR3 sequence: CSVAAGDTEAFF. The CDR3 DNA follows: TGCAGCGTGGCGGCCGGGGACACTGAAGCTTTCTTT.

The chain carries TRBV6-5 and TRBJ1-2; TRBD1 matches at 8 bases. The CDR3 is 15 amino acids. CDR1 is MNHEY and CDR2 is SVGAGI in the germline V gene. V lost 6 bases, J lost 5 bases, and 11 bases stayed unmatched. The CDR3 here is CASRGTGALRYGYTF. Here the CDR3 DNA reads TGTGCCAGCAGGGGGACAGGCGCTCTTCGATATGGCTACACCTTC.

This sequence joins TRBV7-2 and TRBJ2-1; possible D gene TRBD1, 6 bases. CDR3 length: 13 amino acids. Germline CDR1 is SGHTA and CDR2 is FQGNSA. V dropped 2 bases and J dropped 7 bases, with 9 bases sitting between them. In DNA form, the CDR3 reads TGTGCCAGCAGCTTAAGGCAGGGGAATGAGCAGTTCTTC. Amino acids: CASSLRQGNEQFF.

This chain connects TRBV7-9 to TRBJ1-4; TRBD1 might be the D (5 bases). This CDR3 is built from 15 residues. Per germline, CDR1 SEHNR and CDR2 FQNEAQ (reference sequence). Trimming cost V 11 bases and J 0 bases, with 16 bases left between them. The CDR3: CAQTRDVATNEKLFF. The CDR3 region has the DNA TGTGCCCAGACCAGGGACGTCGCAACTAATGAAAAACTGTTTTTT.